The present TCR beta chain was sequenced within a study of T cell repertoires in cytomegalovirus infection. About the research overall: Through public TCR beta signatures, both CMV infection and matching HLA type were indicated.

Study results and caveats: There were HLA-C-restricted CMV-specific TCR beta clonotypes dominating the ex vivo response. Based on cumulative public TCR beta family frequency, carriers of CMV plus the relevant HLA were identified.

MiXCR, run by TCRdb on the reads, gives a single entry per CDR3 protein. This table holds 60,000 to 75,000 distinct CDR3 sequences, around 21% found once. The germline gives CDR1 LNHDA, CDR2 SQIVND (reference sequence). The ends were cut back, 2 bases at V and 2 bases at J, with 12 bases in the middle. This CDR3 spans 15 amino acids. This clonotype was seen only a few times. Its antigen is undetermined. The specimen sequenced was PBMCs, sequenced either directly or after in vitro stimulation (not recorded which). The chain recombines TRBV19 with TRBJ1-1; D is unresolved. The clonotype was recovered from a human donor in good health (CMV status not recorded). Some clones in this sample may be carry-over from other donors' samples. The CDR3 here is CASSIRWQANTEAFF. CDR3 nucleotides: TGTGCCAGTAGTATACGTTGGCAGGCCAACACTGAAGCTTTCTTT.